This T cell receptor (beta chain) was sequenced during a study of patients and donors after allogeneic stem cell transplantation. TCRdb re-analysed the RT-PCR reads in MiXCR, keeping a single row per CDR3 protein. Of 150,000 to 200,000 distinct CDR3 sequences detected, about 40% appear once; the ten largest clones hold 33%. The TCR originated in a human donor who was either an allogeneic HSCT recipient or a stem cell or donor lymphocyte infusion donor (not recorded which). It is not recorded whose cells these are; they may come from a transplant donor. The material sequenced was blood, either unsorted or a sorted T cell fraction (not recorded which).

CDR3 DNA: TGTGCCACCTCGAAGGGCTATGAGCAGTTCTTC. This codes for CATSKGYEQFF. This chain connects TRBV6-2 or TRBV6-3 to TRBJ2-1; D is uncertain. V was trimmed by 10 bases and J by 8 bases, leaving 12 bases between them. Germline CDR1 is MNHEY and CDR2 is SVGEGT. The CDR3 runs 11 residues.